These 30 T cell receptor beta chains share one sample of origin, sequenced in a study of T cell responses to AZD1222 COVID-19 vaccine. The repertoire was sequenced with immunoSEQ multiplex PCR; TCRdb's copy has only in-frame clones and lacks some. The sample has approximately 65,000 clones; around 75% are singletons. The sample here was peripheral blood, taken on day 0 of AZD1222 vaccination. These receptors came from an adult in good health.

The chain recombines TRBV24-1 with TRBJ2-7; possible D gene TRBD2, 5 bases. The CDR3 loop spans 14 amino acids. The germline gives CDR1 KGHDR, CDR2 SFDVKD. Trimming removed 4 bases at V and 2 bases at J, with 11 bases between. The DNA for the CDR3 is TGTGCCACCAGTGACCCGGACGGGACCTACGAGCAGTACTTC. Translated, it gives CATSDPDGTYEQYF.

The rearrangement uses TRBV5-6 and TRBJ1-3, with D possibly TRBD1 on 6 matching bases. The CDR3 extends over 15 amino acids. V shed 1 base and J shed 7 bases, with 15 bases lying between them. CDR1 and CDR2 (germline): SGHDT, YYEEEE. The CDR3 is CASSLSYRAINTIYF. For the CDR3, the DNA is TGTGCCAGCAGCTTGTCGTACAGGGCTATCAACACCATATATTTT.

The V gene is TRBV23-1, the J gene TRBJ1-1; 8 bases agree with TRBD1. TRBV23-1 falls under the ORF class, with uncertain function. The CDR3 loop spans 16 amino acids. Trimming removed 0 bases from V and 1 base from J; junction bases left unmatched: 4. Here the CDR3 DNA reads TGCGCCAGCAGTCAATCGGACAGGGAAGCGAACACTGAAGCTTTCTTT. Protein product: CASSQSDREANTEAFF.

The table lists this clone with a few counts. The V call is TRBV2, the J call TRBJ2-2, with a weak D call TRBD1 (6 bases). Germline CDR1 and CDR2: SNHLY and FYNNEI. The ends were cut back, 5 bases at V and 2 bases at J, with 12 bases in the middle. The CDR3 spans 15 residues. In DNA form, the CDR3 reads TGTGCCAGCAGTACCGGGACAACTAACACCGGGGAGCTGTTTTTT. This translates into CASSTGTTNTGELFF.

The chain links TRBV18 to TRBJ1-4; D unresolved. The CDR3 extends over 15 amino acids. The ends were cut back, 3 bases at V and 0 bases at J, with 8 bases in the middle. Germline CDR1 KGHSH, CDR2 LQKENI. In DNA form, the CDR3 reads TGTGCCAGCTCACCGGCACAAGCAACTAATGAAAAACTGTTTTTT. Translating it yields CASSPAQATNEKLFF.

This clone appeared a few times. The chain is built from TRBV5-6 and TRBJ1-2; D remains ambiguous. The V end lost 4 bases, the J end lost 6 bases, and 16 bases lay between the germline ends. Germline CDR1 is SGHDT and CDR2 is YYEEEE. The CDR3 runs to 14 residues. Written as DNA, the CDR3 is TGTGCCAGCAGCCCCATCGGCGGAGACGATGGCTACACCTTC. Translating it yields CASSPIGGDDGYTF.

The rearrangement joins TRBV4-2 to TRBJ1-5; D not resolved. CDR1 and CDR2 from the germline V gene are LGHNA and YNFKEQ. Trimming removed 4 bases from V and 7 bases from J, with 20 bases in between. This CDR3 contains 16 residues. Here the CDR3 reads CASSPSKGILNQPQHF. The CDR3 nucleotides are TGTGCCAGCAGCCCTAGTAAAGGCATACTGAACCAGCCCCAGCATTTT.

In this sample, this clone turned up once. The chain uses TRBV15 and TRBJ1-5, with a tentative D call TRBD1 (6 bases). The V and J ends lost 5 bases and 4 bases respectively, with 12 bases between them. The length of the CDR3 is 14 residues. CDR1 is LNHNV, CDR2 YYDKDF, per germline (reference sequence). The CDR3 is CATSLTQGNQPQHF. The CDR3 region has the DNA TGTGCCACCAGCCTTACACAGGGTAATCAGCCCCAGCATTTT.

The rearrangement joins TRBV18 to TRBJ1-2; D remains ambiguous. V lost 5 bases, J lost 7 bases, and 14 bases lay in between. The CDR3 spans 13 residues. Germline V lookup: CDR1 KGHSH, CDR2 LQKENI. DNA of the CDR3: TGTGCCAGCTCAGGTCAGGAAGGTAGTGGCTACACCTTC. Its translation: CASSGQEGSGYTF.

This chain uses TRBV7-8 with TRBJ1-1; TRBD1 might be the D (6 bases). Germline loops: CDR1 SGHVS, CDR2 FQNEAQ. The CDR3 runs 13 residues. V was shortened by 4 bases and J by 3 bases, with 9 bases between the two germline ends. CDR3 residues: CASSSYRDTEAFF. CDR3 DNA sequence: TGTGCCAGCAGCTCCTACAGGGACACTGAAGCTTTCTTT.

The rearrangement links TRBV11-2 to TRBJ1-2; D remains ambiguous. CDR1 is SGHAT and CDR2 is FQNNGV in the germline V gene. Trimming removed 4 bases at V and 5 bases at J, with 8 bases between. The CDR3 covers 12 residues. DNA for the CDR3: TGTGCCAGCAGCTCCGGGCCTTATGGCTACACCTTC. As protein: CASSSGPYGYTF.

This clone was seen only once. This chain links TRBV5-1 with TRBJ2-2; D may be TRBD1 (6 bases). The ends were cut back, 1 base at V and 4 bases at J, with 17 bases in the middle. This CDR3 is 17 amino acids long. The germline V gene has CDR1 SGHRS and CDR2 YFSETQ. CDR3 protein: CASSLNLHRESTGELFF. CDR3 nucleotide sequence: TGCGCCAGCAGCTTGAATTTACACAGGGAATCCACCGGGGAGCTGTTTTTT.

The chain couples TRBV5-5 to TRBJ1-3; D remains ambiguous. V lost 0 bases and J 2 bases, leaving 6 bases between the germline ends. Germline assignment: CDR1 SGHKS and CDR2 YYEKEE (reference sequence). The length of the CDR3 is 14 residues. CDR3 residues: CASSLDGAGNTIYF. CDR3 coding DNA: TGTGCCAGCAGCTTGGATGGGGCTGGAAACACCATATATTTT.

The chain is built from TRBV24-1 and TRBJ1-2, with D possibly matching TRBD1 (5 bases). Deletions cut 4 bases from V and 9 bases from J, with 11 bases between. This CDR3 is 12 amino acids long. Germline loops: CDR1 KGHDR, CDR2 SFDVKD. This CDR3 is CATSEDGGSYTF. The CDR3 DNA reads TGTGCCACCAGTGAGGATGGGGGGAGCTACACCTTC.

The V gene is TRBV25-1, the J gene TRBJ2-7; D ambiguous. Trimming took 8 bases from V and 2 from J, leaving 13 bases between them. The length of the CDR3 is 13 residues. The germline gives CDR1 MGHDK, CDR2 SYGVNS. CDR3 sequence: CASEPEITYEQYF. DNA of the CDR3: TGTGCCAGCGAGCCAGAAATCACCTACGAGCAGTACTTC.

The rearrangement uses TRBV2 and TRBJ1-5; D is unclear. V was cut by 2 bases and J by 5 bases, with 7 bases left in between. The CDR3 runs 13 residues. Germline V gene lookup returns CDR1 SNHLY and CDR2 FYNNEI. The DNA of the CDR3 is TGTGCCAGCAGTGAAAGGGAAGATCAGCCCCAGCATTTT. It encodes CASSEREDQPQHF.

A few counts support this clone. This rearrangement joins TRBV4-3 to TRBJ2-4; TRBD1 matches at 10 bases. The germline gives CDR1 LGHNA, CDR2 YSLEER. The ends lost 4 bases at V and 5 bases at J; junction bases unmatched: 5. The CDR3 totals 15 residues. In nucleotides, the CDR3 is TGCGCCAGCAGCCCCCGGACAGGGGGGGAAAACATTCAGTACTTC. Residues: CASSPRTGGENIQYF.

The chain combines TRBV29-1 with TRBJ1-2; 7 nucleotides match TRBD1. V gave up 7 bases and J gave up 3 bases; unmatched junction bases: 5. The CDR3 sequence is 12 residues long. Germline CDR1 reads SQVTM; CDR2 reads ANQGSEA. In DNA form, the CDR3 reads TGCAGCGCGAGGGACAGAGACTATGGCTACACCTTC. Amino acids: CSARDRDYGYTF. Combining the CDR3 with reference TRBV29-1 and TRBJ1-2 gives the whole variable domain SAVISQKPSRDICQRGTSLTIQCQVDSQVTMMFWYRQQPGQSLTLIATANQGSEATYESGFVIDKFPISRPNLTFSTLTVSNMSPEDSSIYLCSARDRDYGYTFGSGTRLTVV.

The chain carries TRBV5-1 and TRBJ1-4, with D perhaps matching TRBD1 (6 bases). The CDR3 is 15 residues long. V was cut by 1 base and J by 5 bases, with 12 bases left in between. Germline V lookup: CDR1 SGHRS, CDR2 YFSETQ. This CDR3 reads CASSLNRVANEKLFF. Written as DNA, the CDR3 is TGCGCCAGCAGCTTGAACAGGGTGGCGAATGAAAAACTGTTTTTT.

This clone was counted only a few times. This chain links TRBV27 with TRBJ2-7, with a tentative D call TRBD2 (6 bases). CDR3 length: 13 amino acids. V was trimmed by 6 bases and J by 7 bases, leaving 16 bases between them. Per germline, CDR1 MNHEY and CDR2 SMNVEV (reference sequence). The CDR3 DNA follows: TGTGCCAGCAGACCCGGCGGGGCCGGTGAGCAGTACTTC. As protein: CASRPGGAGEQYF.

The gene calls are TRBV19 and TRBJ1-2, with D perhaps TRBD1 (6 bases). The CDR3 is made up of 16 amino acids. With 3 bases removed from V and 0 bases from J, the gap between germline ends came to 14 bases. Germline V gene lookup returns CDR1 LNHDA and CDR2 SQIVND (reference sequence). The CDR3 bases are TGTGCCAGTAGTATCGTCCGGGACACGACTAACTATGGCTACACCTTC. This encodes CASSIVRDTTNYGYTF. Full variable domain (missing parts from reference TRBV19 and TRBJ1-2): DGGITQSPKYLFRKEGQNVTLSCEQNLNHDAMYWYRQDPGQGLRLIYYSQIVNDFQKGDIAEGYSVSREKKESFPLTVTSAQKNPTAFYLCASSIVRDTTNYGYTFGSGTRLTVV.

V usage is TRBV30 and J usage is TRBJ1-5; no firm D call. This CDR3 contains 13 residues. Trimming stripped 0 bases from V and 6 bases from J, with 9 bases between. Looked up from germline, CDR1 is GTSNPN and CDR2 is SVGIG (reference sequence). The CDR3 bases are TGTGCCTGGAGTGTACAAGGGTTTCAGCCCCAGCATTTT. Amino acid sequence: CAWSVQGFQPQHF.

The chain links TRBV18 to TRBJ1-4, with no clear D. Trimming cost V 3 bases and J 0 bases, with 14 bases left between them. In germline, CDR1 is KGHSH, CDR2 LQKENI. The CDR3 runs 17 residues. The CDR3 reads CASSPRSSFATNEKLFF. The CDR3 bases are TGTGCCAGCTCACCGCGCTCCTCCTTCGCAACTAATGAAAAACTGTTTTTT. The complete variable domain, with remaining parts taken from reference TRBV18 and TRBJ1-4, reads NAGVMQNPRHLVRRRGQEARLRCSPMKGHSHVYWYRQLPEEGLKFMVYLQKENIIDESGMPKERFSAEFPKEGPSILRIQQVVRGDSAAYFCASSPRSSFATNEKLFFGSGTQLSVL.

The chain is built from TRBV7-2 and TRBJ2-5, with D perhaps given as TRBD1 or TRBD2 (6 bases each). The CDR3 has 16 residues. Trimming left V 5 bases short and J 2 bases short, with 18 bases between. The germline V gene encodes CDR1 SGHTA and CDR2 FQGNSA. CDR3 region: CASSRLSGAGQETQYF. CDR3 nucleotide sequence: TGTGCCAGCAGCCGTCTGTCGGGGGCAGGGCAAGAGACCCAGTACTTC.

Notes on this clone: The sample holds other DNA sequences that translate to the same CDR3. The rearrangement uses TRBV7-8 and TRBJ2-7; D not certain. CDR1 SGHVS and CDR2 FQNEAQ come from the germline V gene. This CDR3 is 13 amino acids long. With 1 base removed from V and 4 bases from J, the gap between germline ends came to 8 bases. The CDR3 DNA is TGTGCCAGCAGCTTAGTTGGTGGTTACGAGCAGTACTTC. It codes for CASSLVGGYEQYF.

Only one count was recorded for this clone. V is TRBV2 and J is TRBJ1-4; D not resolved. V lost 7 bases, J lost 6 bases, and 15 bases lay in between. Germline V lookup: CDR1 SNHLY, CDR2 FYNNEI. This CDR3 has 14 residues. CDR3: CASIPRPGDEKLFF. The CDR3, as DNA: TGTGCCAGCATCCCCCGCCCGGGAGATGAAAAACTGTTTTTT.

This clone has more than one count but fewer than ten. This chain joins TRBV12-1 and TRBJ1-2. TRBV12-1 is a recognized pseudogene. There are 14 residues in the CDR3. The CDR3 DNA follows: TGTGCCAGCAGCTTCACGGGCCTCACCTATGGCTACACCTTC. Amino acid sequence: CASSFTGLTYGYTF.

The chain carries TRBV27 and TRBJ2-7; TRBD2 might be the D (6 bases). V was clipped by 2 bases and J by 0 bases, with 8 bases between them. The CDR3 totals 14 residues. Germline lookup yields CDR1 MNHEY and CDR2 SMNVEV (reference sequence). The CDR3 spells CASSLTRGSYEQYF. The CDR3 DNA reads TGTGCCAGCAGTTTAACGCGGGGCTCCTACGAGCAGTACTTC.

This clone appeared a few times. The chain is built from TRBV5-5 and TRBJ1-4; D ambiguous. Germline-derived CDR1 and CDR2 are SGHKS and YYEKEE (reference sequence). There are 14 residues in the CDR3. Trimming removed 1 base at V and 2 bases at J, with 6 bases between. The CDR3 DNA reads TGTGCCAGCAGCTTGAGGGTGACTAATGAAAAACTGTTTTTT. Its translation: CASSLRVTNEKLFF.

The rearrangement links TRBV10-1 to TRBJ2-1; 8 bases align to TRBD1. CDR3 length equals 12 residues. Germline-derived CDR1 and CDR2 are WNHNN and SYGVQD (reference sequence). The junction had 2 bases not matched to a gene; V was cut back by 0 bases and J by 13 bases. The CDR3 DNA follows: TGCGCCAGCAGTGAGTCGGACAGGGTCCAGTTCTTC. Amino acids: CASSESDRVQFF.